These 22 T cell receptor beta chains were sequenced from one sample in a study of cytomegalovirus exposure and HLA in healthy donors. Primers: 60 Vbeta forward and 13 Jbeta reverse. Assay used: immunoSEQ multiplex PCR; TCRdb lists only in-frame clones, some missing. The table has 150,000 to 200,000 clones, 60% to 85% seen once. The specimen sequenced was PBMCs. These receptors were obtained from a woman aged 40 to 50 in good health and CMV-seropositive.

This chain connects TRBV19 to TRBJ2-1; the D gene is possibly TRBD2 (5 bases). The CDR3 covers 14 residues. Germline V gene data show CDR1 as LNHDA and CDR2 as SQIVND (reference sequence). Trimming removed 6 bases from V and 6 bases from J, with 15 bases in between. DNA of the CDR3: TGTGCCAGTAGATCGGGCCGGGGAAGCAATGAGCAGTTCTTC. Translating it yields CASRSGRGSNEQFF.

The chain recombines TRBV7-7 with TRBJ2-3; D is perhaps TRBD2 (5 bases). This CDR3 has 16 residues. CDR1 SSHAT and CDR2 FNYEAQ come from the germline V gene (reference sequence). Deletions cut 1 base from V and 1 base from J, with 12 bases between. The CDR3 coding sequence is TGTGCCAGCAGCTTAGGCACCGGGGTCGGCACAGATACGCAGTATTTT. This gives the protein CASSLGTGVGTDTQYF. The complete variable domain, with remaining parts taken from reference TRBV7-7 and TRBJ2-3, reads GAGVSQSPRYKVTKRGQDVTLRCDPISSHATLYWYQQALGQGPEFLTYFNYEAQPDKSGLPSDRFSAERPEGSISTLTIQRTEQRDSAMYRCASSLGTGVGTDTQYFGPGTRLTVL.

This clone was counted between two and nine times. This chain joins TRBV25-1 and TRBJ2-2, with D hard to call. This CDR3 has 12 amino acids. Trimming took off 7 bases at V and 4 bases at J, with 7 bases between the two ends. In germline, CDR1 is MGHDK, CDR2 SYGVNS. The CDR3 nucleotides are TGTGCCAGCAACTCGGTCACCGGGGAGCTGTTTTTT. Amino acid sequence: CASNSVTGELFF.

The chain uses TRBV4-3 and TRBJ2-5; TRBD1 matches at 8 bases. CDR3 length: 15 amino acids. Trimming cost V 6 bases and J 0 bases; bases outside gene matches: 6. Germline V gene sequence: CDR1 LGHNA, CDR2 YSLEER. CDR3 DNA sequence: TGCGCCAGCAGATATAGACAGGGGTACCAAGAGACCCAGTACTTC. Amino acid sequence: CASRYRQGYQETQYF.

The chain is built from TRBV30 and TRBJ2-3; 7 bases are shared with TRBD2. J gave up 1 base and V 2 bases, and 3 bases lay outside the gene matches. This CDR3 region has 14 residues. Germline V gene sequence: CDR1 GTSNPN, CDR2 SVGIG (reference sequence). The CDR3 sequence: CAWSNRGGTDTQYF. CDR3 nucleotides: TGTGCCTGGAGTAATCGGGGGGGCACAGATACGCAGTATTTT.

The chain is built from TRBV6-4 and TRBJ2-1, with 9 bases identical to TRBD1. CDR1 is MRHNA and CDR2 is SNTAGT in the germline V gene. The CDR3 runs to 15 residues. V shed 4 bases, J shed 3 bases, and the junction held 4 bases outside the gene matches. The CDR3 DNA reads TGTGCCAGCAGTGCCGGGACAGGGATCTACAATGAGCAGTTCTTC. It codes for CASSAGTGIYNEQFF.

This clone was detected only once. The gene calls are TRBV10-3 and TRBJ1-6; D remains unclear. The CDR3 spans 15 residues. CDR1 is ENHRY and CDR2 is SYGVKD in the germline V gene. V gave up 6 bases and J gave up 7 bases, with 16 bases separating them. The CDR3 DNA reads TGTGCCATCAGGGAGGTGGAGGGATTAAATTCACCCCTCCACTTT. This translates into CAIREVEGLNSPLHF.

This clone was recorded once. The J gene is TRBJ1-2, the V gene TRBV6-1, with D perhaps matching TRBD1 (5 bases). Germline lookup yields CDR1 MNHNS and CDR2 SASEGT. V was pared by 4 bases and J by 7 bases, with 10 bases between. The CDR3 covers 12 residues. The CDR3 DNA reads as TGTGCCAGCAGTGCTGGGACTGGTGGCTACACCTTC. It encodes CASSAGTGGYTF.

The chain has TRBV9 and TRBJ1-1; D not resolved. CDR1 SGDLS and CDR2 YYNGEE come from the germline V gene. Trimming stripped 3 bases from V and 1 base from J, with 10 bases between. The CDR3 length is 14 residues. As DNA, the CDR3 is TGTGCCAGCAGCGCTGCCCCGGGGAACACTGAAGCTTTCTTT. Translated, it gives CASSAAPGNTEAFF.

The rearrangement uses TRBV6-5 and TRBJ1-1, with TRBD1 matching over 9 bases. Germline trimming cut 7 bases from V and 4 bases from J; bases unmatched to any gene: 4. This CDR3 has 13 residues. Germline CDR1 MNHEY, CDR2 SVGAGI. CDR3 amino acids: CASIKDRGTEAFF. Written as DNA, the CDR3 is TGTGCCAGCATAAAGGACAGGGGCACTGAAGCTTTCTTT.

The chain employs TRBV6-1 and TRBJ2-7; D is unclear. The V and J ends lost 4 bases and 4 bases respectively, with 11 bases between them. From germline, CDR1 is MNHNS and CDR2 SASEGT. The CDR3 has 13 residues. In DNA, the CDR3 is TGTGCCAGCAGTGCCACCTACTCGTACGAGCAGTACTTC. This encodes CASSATYSYEQYF.

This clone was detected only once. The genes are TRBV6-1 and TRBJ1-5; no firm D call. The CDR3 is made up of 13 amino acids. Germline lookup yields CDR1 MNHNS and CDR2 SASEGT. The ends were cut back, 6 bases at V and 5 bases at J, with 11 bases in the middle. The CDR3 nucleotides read TGTGCCAGCAGGGAGGGTACCCATCAGCCCCAGCATTTT. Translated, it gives CASREGTHQPQHF.

This chain's CDR3 is CASSVVSIGDTEAFF. Written as DNA, the CDR3 is TGTGCCAGCAGCGTAGTATCTATAGGGGACACTGAAGCTTTCTTT. The chain joins TRBV9 to TRBJ1-1; D might be TRBD1 (5 bases). V lost 0 bases to trimming and J lost 3 bases, with 12 bases between them. From germline, CDR1 is SGDLS and CDR2 YYNGEE. The CDR3 length is 15 residues. The complete variable domain, with remaining parts taken from reference TRBV9 and TRBJ1-1, reads DSGVTQTPKHLITATGQRVTLRCSPRSGDLSVYWYQQSLDQGLQFLIQYYNGEERAKGNILERFSAQQFPDLHSELNLSSLELGDSALYFCASSVVSIGDTEAFFGQGTRLTVV.

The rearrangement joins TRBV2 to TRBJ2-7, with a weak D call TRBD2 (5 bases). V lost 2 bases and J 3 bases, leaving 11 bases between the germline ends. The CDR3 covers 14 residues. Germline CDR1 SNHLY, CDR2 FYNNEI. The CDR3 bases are TGTGCCAGCAGTGAATTTGGTGAGGGCTACGAGCAGTACTTC. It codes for CASSEFGEGYEQYF.

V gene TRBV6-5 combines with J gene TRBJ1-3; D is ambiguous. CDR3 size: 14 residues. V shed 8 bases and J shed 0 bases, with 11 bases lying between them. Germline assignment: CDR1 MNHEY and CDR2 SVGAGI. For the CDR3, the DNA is TGTGCCAGCTCAAGCAGCGACTCTGGAAACACCATATATTTT. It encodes CASSSSDSGNTIYF.

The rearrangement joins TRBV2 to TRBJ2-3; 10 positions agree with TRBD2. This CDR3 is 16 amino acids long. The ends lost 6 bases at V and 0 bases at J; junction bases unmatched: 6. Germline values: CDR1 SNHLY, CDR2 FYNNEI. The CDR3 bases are TGTGCCAGCAGCGCTAGCGGGGGACCAAGCACAGATACGCAGTATTTT. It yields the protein CASSASGGPSTDTQYF.

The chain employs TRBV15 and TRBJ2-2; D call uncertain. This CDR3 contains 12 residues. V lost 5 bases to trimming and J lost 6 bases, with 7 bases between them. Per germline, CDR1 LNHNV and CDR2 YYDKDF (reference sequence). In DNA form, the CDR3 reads TGTGCCACCAGCTCTTCGTCCGGGGAGCTGTTTTTT. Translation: CATSSSSGELFF.

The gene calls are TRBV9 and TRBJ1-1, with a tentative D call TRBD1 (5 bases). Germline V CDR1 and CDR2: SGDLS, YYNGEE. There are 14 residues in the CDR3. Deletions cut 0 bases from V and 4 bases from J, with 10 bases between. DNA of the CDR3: TGTGCCAGCAGCGTAGGGTGGGGCAGCACTGAAGCTTTCTTT. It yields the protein CASSVGWGSTEAFF.

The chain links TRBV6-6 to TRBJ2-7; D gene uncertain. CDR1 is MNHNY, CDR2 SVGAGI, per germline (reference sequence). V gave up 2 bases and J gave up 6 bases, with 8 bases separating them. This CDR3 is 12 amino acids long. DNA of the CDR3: TGTGCCAGCAGTTACCCGACGGGCGAGCAGTACTTC. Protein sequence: CASSYPTGEQYF.

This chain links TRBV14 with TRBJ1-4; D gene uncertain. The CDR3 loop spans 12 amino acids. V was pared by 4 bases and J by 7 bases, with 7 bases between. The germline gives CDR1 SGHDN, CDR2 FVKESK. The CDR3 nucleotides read TGTGCCAGCAGCCTCGGGATTGAAAAACTGTTTTTT. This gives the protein CASSLGIEKLFF.

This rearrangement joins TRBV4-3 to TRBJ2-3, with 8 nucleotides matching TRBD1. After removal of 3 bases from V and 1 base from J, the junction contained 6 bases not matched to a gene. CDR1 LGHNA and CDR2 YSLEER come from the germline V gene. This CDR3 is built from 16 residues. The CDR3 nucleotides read TGCGCCAGCAGCCAGAGGACAGGGAGTGGCACAGATACGCAGTATTTT. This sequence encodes CASSQRTGSGTDTQYF.

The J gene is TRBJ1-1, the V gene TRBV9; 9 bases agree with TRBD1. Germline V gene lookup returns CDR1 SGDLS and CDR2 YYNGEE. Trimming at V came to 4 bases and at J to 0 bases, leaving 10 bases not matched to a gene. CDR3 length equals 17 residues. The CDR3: CASSPGGTGIMNTEAFF. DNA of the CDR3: TGTGCCAGCAGCCCGGGCGGGACAGGGATTATGAACACTGAAGCTTTCTTT. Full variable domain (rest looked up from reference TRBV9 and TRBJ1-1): DSGVTQTPKHLITATGQRVTLRCSPRSGDLSVYWYQQSLDQGLQFLIQYYNGEERAKGNILERFSAQQFPDLHSELNLSSLELGDSALYFCASSPGGTGIMNTEAFFGQGTRLTVV.